This is a list of T cell receptor beta chains from one sample in a study of spatial heterogeneity in lung cancer. From the 5' RACE reads, TCRdb called clonotypes with MiXCR, one entry per CDR3 protein. The sample has several thousand distinct CDR3 sequences, about 23% seen once. The specimen comprised lung tumor tissue, sampled at surgery. The receptors were sampled from a male donor with early-stage non-small cell lung cancer. Each CDR3 is given with its conserved first and last residue. Each record gives: clone size, J gene, V gene, CDR3 length, D gene, CDR3 protein, CDR3 DNA. The D gene is left open where the match is weak. Where a row states a size, it is once, few, many or the class of an expanded clone; other rows omit it.

clone size: -; J gene: TRBJ1-5; V gene: TRBV10-3; CDR3 length: 15; D gene: TRBD1; CDR3 protein: CAISPDRDGDQPQHF; CDR3 DNA: TGTGCCATCAGCCCTGACAGGGATGGGGATCAGCCCCAGCATTTT
clone size: medium-sized; J gene: TRBJ2-3; V gene: TRBV11-2; CDR3 length: 16; D gene: -; CDR3 protein: CASLLGMGLLADTQYF; CDR3 DNA: TGTGCCAGCCTATTAGGCATGGGGCTTCTGGCAGATACGCAGTATTTT
clone size: -; J gene: TRBJ1-5; V gene: TRBV11-2; CDR3 length: 13; D gene: TRBD1; CDR3 protein: CASSGQGGQPQHF; CDR3 DNA: TGTGCCAGCAGCGGACAGGGAGGCCAGCCCCAGCATTTT
clone size: -; J gene: TRBJ1-1; V gene: TRBV19; CDR3 length: 13; D gene: -; CDR3 protein: CASSVAENTEAFF; CDR3 DNA: TGTGCCAGTAGCGTTGCAGAGAACACTGAAGCTTTCTTT
clone size: medium-sized; J gene: TRBJ2-3; V gene: TRBV20-1; CDR3 length: 14; D gene: -; CDR3 protein: CSAQGRGYGDTQYF; CDR3 DNA: TGCAGTGCCCAGGGCAGGGGATATGGAGATACGCAGTATTTT
clone size: -; J gene: TRBJ2-2; V gene: TRBV7-8; CDR3 length: 16; D gene: -; CDR3 protein: CASSLPLWQSTGELFF; CDR3 DNA: TGTGCCAGCAGCTTACCCCTTTGGCAGAGCACCGGGGAGCTGTTTTTT
clone size: -; J gene: TRBJ2-3; V gene: TRBV20-1; CDR3 length: 14; D gene: -; CDR3 protein: CSAYHPGPTDTQYF; CDR3 DNA: TGCAGTGCTTACCACCCCGGGCCTACAGATACGCAGTATTTT
clone size: -; J gene: TRBJ1-6; V gene: TRBV28; CDR3 length: 15; D gene: TRBD1; CDR3 protein: CASSLGQGYRSPLHF; CDR3 DNA: TGTGCCAGCAGTTTGGGACAGGGGTATCGTTCACCCCTCCACTTT
clone size: -; J gene: TRBJ1-5; V gene: TRBV18; CDR3 length: 15; D gene: -; CDR3 protein: CASSLAGQRNQPQHF; CDR3 DNA: TGTGCCAGCTCACTTGCCGGACAAAGGAATCAGCCCCAGCATTTT
clone size: -; J gene: TRBJ2-3; V gene: TRBV6-1; CDR3 length: 16; D gene: TRBD1; CDR3 protein: CASGPQGALGTDTQYF; CDR3 DNA: TGTGCCAGCGGACCACAGGGGGCACTGGGCACAGATACGCAGTATTTT
clone size: few; J gene: TRBJ2-2; V gene: TRBV5-1; CDR3 length: 16; D gene: TRBD1; CDR3 protein: CASSSAGTANTGELFF; CDR3 DNA: TGCGCCAGCAGCTCAGCCGGGACAGCCAACACCGGGGAGCTGTTTTTT
clone size: medium-sized; J gene: TRBJ2-2; V gene: TRBV5-5; CDR3 length: 16; D gene: -; CDR3 protein: CASSPSGSWGTGELFF; CDR3 DNA: TGTGCCAGCAGCCCATCTGGGAGTTGGGGGACCGGGGAGCTGTTTTTT
clone size: -; J gene: TRBJ1-2; V gene: TRBV6-5; CDR3 length: 15; D gene: -; CDR3 protein: CASSLTKSTAGGYTF; CDR3 DNA: TGTGCCAGCAGTCTAACGAAGTCGACTGCCGGGGGCTACACCTTC
clone size: few; J gene: TRBJ1-3; V gene: TRBV5-8; CDR3 length: 15; D gene: -; CDR3 protein: CASSFGRDPGNTIYF; CDR3 DNA: TGTGCCAGCAGCTTCGGTCGGGACCCTGGAAACACCATATATTTT
clone size: few; J gene: TRBJ1-4; V gene: TRBV6-1; CDR3 length: 14; D gene: -; CDR3 protein: CASSEAGQISKLFF; CDR3 DNA: TGTGCCAGCAGTGAAGCCGGACAGATCTCGAAACTGTTTTTT
clone size: -; J gene: TRBJ2-5; V gene: TRBV29-1; CDR3 length: 14; D gene: -; CDR3 protein: CSVSRVGTQETQYF; CDR3 DNA: TGCAGCGTGAGTAGAGTGGGGACTCAAGAGACCCAGTACTTC
clone size: -; J gene: TRBJ2-1; V gene: TRBV4-2; CDR3 length: 16; D gene: TRBD2; CDR3 protein: CASSRTSGPPYNEQFF; CDR3 DNA: TGTGCCAGCAGCCGCACTAGCGGCCCCCCCTACAATGAGCAGTTCTTC